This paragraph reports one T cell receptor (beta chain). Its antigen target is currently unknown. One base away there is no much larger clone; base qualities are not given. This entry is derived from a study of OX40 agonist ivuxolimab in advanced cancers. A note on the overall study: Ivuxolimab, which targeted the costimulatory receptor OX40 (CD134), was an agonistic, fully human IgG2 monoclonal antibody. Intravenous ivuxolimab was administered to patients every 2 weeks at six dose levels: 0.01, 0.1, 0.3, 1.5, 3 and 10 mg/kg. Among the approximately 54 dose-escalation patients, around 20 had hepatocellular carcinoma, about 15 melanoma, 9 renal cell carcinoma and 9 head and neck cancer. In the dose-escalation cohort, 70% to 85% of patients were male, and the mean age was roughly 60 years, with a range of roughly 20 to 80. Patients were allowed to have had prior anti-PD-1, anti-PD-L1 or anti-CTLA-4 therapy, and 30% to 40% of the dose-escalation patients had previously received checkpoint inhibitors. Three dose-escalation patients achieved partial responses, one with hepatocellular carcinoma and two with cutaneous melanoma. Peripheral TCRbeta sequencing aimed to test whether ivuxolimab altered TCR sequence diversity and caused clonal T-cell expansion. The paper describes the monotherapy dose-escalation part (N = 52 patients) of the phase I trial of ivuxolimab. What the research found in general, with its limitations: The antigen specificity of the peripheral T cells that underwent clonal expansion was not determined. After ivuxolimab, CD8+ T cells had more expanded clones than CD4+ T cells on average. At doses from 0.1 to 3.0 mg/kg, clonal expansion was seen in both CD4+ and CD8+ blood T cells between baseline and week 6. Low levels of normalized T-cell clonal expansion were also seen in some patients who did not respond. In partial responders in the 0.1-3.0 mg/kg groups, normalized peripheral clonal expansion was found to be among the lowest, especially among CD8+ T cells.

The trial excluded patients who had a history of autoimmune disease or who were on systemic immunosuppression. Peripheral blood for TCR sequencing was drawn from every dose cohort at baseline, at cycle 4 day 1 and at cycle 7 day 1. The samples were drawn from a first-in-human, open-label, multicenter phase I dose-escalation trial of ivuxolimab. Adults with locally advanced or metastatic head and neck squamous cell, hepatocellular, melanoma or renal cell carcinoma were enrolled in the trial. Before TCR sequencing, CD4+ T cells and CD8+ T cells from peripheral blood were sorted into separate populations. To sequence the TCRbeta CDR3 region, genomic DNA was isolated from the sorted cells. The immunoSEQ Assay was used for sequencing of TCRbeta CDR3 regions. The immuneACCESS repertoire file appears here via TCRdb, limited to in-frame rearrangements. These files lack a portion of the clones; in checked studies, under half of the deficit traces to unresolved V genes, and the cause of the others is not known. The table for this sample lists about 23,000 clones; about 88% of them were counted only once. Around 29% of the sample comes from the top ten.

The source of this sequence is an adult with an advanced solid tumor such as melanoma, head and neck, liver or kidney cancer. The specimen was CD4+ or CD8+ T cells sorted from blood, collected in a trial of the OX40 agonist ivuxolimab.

Here the CDR3 is given as CASSQNVGPLHF. DNA sequence: TGTGCCAGCAGCCAGAATGTTGGGCCCCTCCACTTT. This receptor chain uses TRBV5-4 and TRBJ1-6; the D gene is not confidently resolved. The V end loses 4 bases and the J end loses 13 bases, and a stretch of 12 bases separates them. From its cysteine to its phenylalanine, the CDR3 spans 12 amino acids. The entry retains the CDR3 DNA only, 36 bases that are in frame from base 1. CDR1 and CDR2 were assigned from the germline V gene (reference sequence) as SGHNT and YYREEE.